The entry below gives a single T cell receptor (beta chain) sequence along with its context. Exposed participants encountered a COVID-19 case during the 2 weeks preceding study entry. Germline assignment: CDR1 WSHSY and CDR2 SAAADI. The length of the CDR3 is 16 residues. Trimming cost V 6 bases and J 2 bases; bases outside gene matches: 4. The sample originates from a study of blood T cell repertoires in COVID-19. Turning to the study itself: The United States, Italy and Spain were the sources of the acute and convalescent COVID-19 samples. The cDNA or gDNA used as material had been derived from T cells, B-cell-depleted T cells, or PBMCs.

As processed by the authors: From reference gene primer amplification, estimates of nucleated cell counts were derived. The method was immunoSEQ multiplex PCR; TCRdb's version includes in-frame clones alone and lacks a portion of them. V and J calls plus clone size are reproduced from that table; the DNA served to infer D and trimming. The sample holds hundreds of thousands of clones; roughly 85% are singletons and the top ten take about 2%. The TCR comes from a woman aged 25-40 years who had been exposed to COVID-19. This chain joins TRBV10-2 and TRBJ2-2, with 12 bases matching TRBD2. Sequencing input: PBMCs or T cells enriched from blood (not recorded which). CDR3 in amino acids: CASRTSGGKNTGELFF. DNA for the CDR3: TGCGCCAGCAGGACTAGCGGGGGAAAAAACACCGGGGAGCTGTTTTTT.